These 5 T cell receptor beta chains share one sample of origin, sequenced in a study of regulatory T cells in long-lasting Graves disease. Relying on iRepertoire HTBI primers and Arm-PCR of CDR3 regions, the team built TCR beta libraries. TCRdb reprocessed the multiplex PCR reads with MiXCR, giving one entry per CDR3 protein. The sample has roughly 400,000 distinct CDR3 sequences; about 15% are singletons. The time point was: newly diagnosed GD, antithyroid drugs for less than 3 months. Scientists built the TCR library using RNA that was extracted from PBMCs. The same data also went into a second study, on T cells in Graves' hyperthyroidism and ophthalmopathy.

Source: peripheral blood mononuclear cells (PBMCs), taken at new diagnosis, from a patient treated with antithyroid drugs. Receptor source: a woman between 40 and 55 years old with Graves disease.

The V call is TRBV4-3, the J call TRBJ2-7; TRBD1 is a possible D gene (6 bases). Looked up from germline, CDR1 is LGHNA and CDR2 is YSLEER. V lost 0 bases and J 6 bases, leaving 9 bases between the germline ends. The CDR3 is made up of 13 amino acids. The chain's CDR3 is CASSQDGGGEQYF. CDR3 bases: TGCGCCAGCAGCCAAGATGGGGGCGGCGAGCAGTACTTC.

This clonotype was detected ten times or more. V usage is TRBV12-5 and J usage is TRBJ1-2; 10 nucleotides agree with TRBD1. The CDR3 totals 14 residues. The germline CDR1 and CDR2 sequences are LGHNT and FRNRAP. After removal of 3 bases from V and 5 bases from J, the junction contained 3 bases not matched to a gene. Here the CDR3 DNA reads TGTGCTAGTGGTTTCCCGGACAGGGGGTATGGCTACACCTTC. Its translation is CASGFPDRGYGYTF.

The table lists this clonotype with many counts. CDR3 in amino acids: CASSNGYGYTF. The CDR3 DNA reads TGTGCCAGCAGCAACGGCTATGGCTACACCTTC. The gene calls are TRBV28 and TRBJ1-2; D unresolved. In germline, CDR1 is MDHEN, CDR2 SYDVKM. Trimming removed 6 bases from V and 4 bases from J, with 6 bases in between. CDR3 length: 11 residues.

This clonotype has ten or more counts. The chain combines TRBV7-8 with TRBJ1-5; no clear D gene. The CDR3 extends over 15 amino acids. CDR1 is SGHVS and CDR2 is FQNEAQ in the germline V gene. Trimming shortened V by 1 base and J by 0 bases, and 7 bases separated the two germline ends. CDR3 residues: CASSLVFNSNQPQHF. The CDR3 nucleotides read TGTGCCAGCAGCTTAGTTTTCAATAGCAATCAGCCCCAGCATTTT.

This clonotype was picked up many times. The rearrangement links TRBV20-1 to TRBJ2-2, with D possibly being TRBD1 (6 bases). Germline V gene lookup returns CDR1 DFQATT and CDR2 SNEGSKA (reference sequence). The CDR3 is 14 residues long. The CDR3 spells CSANRVGYTGELFF. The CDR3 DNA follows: TGCAGCGCCAACAGGGTGGGGTACACCGGGGAGCTGTTTTTT.